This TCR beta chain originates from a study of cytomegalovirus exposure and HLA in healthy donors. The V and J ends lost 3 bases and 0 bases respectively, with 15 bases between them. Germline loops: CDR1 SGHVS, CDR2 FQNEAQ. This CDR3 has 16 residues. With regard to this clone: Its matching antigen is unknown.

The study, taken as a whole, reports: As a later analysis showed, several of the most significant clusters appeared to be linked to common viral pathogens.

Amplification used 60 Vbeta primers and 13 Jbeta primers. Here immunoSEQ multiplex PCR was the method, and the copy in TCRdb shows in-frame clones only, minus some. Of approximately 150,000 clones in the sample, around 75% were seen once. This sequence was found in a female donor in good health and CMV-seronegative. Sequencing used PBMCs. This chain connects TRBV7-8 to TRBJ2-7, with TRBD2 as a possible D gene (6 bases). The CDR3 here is CASSLAIADSSYEQYF. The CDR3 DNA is TGTGCCAGCAGCTTGGCCATAGCGGATAGCTCCTACGAGCAGTACTTC.